The rows below give T cell receptor beta chains drawn from one sample of a study of blood T cell repertoires in COVID-19. Produced via immunoSEQ multiplex PCR; TCRdb's table is partial and in-frame only. Found here are 45,000 or so clones, roughly 83% of them singletons; the top ten hold over 2%. Sequencing input: peripheral blood. Receptors were obtained from an older woman with acute or convalescent COVID-19. The CDR3 runs from the conserved cysteine through the conserved F or W. A D gene is named only where the DNA matches it firmly. Not all rows give a size; the values are once, few, many and, for expanded clones, a class.

CASSSTQGRDGYTF | TGTGCCAGCAGCTCGACGCAGGGGAGGGATGGCTACACCTTC | NA | NA | TRBJ1-2 | TRBV5-4
CASSFQRDKSSPLHF | TGTGCCAGCAGTTTCCAACGGGACAAGAGTTCACCCCTCCACTTT | NA | once | TRBJ1-6 | TRBV27
CASSLGQGARDEQYF | TGCGCCAGCAGCTTGGGGCAGGGGGCTAGGGACGAGCAGTACTTC | TRBD1 | NA | TRBJ2-7 | TRBV5-1
CATSDFHDTSPPGEEQFF | TGTGCCACCAGTGATTTTCATGATACCTCCCCTCCTGGGGAGGAGCAGTTCTTC | NA | NA | TRBJ2-1 | TRBV24-1
CSASLGGTSYEQYF | TGCAGTGCTAGTTTAGGCGGGACGTCCTACGAGCAGTACTTC | NA | NA | TRBJ2-7 | TRBV20-1
CASSEKMRTGGYYGYTF | TGTGCCAGCAGTGAGAAAATGCGGACAGGGGGTTACTATGGCTACACCTTC | TRBD1 | NA | TRBJ1-2 | TRBV6-1
CASSLGLYGYTF | TGTGCCAGCAGTTTAGGTCTTTATGGCTACACCTTC | NA | NA | TRBJ1-2 | TRBV12-3/TRBV12-4
CASTPRVRGGGSNEQFF | TGTGCCAGTACACCCCGGGTCAGGGGCGGGGGTAGCAATGAGCAGTTCTTC | NA | once | TRBJ2-1 | TRBV19
CASSYIGVTEQFF | TGTGCCAGCAGTTACATCGGGGTTACCGAGCAGTTCTTC | NA | NA | TRBJ2-1 | TRBV6-2/TRBV6-3
CASSQVFRTGSTDTQYF | TGTGCCAGCAGCCAAGTCTTCCGGACAGGTAGCACAGATACGCAGTATTTT | TRBD1 | few | TRBJ2-3 | TRBV3-1/TRBV3-2
CASSQGSGGGTDTQYF | TGTGCCAGCAGCCAAGGCTCCGGGGGGGGCACAGATACGCAGTATTTT | TRBD2 | once | TRBJ2-3 | TRBV4-2
CASSQVGAYEQYF | TGTGCCAGCAGCCAAGTCGGTGCCTACGAGCAGTACTTC | NA | NA | TRBJ2-7 | TRBV4-2
CASSIARSSYNEQFF | TGCGCCAGCAGCATAGCCAGAAGCTCCTACAATGAGCAGTTCTTC | NA | NA | TRBJ2-1 | TRBV5-1
CASSQGQGTEAFF | TGTGCCAGCTCACAAGGACAGGGCACTGAAGCTTTCTTT | TRBD1 | NA | TRBJ1-1 | TRBV18
CASSSGRQGGETQYF | TGCGCCAGCTCTTCCGGGAGACAGGGGGGAGAGACCCAGTACTTC | TRBD1 | NA | TRBJ2-5 | TRBV5-1
CASSESRTTGSYNEQFF | TGCGCCAGCAGTGAGTCCAGGACTACCGGCTCCTACAATGAGCAGTTCTTC | NA | NA | TRBJ2-1 | TRBV10-1
CASSEIREDTQYF | TGTGCCAGCAGTGAAATTCGGGAAGATACGCAGTATTTT | NA | NA | TRBJ2-3 | TRBV2
CASSLGSRLAKDTQYF | TGTGCCAGCAGCTTAGGCTCCCGGCTAGCAAAGGATACGCAGTATTTT | NA | NA | TRBJ2-3 | TRBV11-1
CSVGKGTGGTDTQYF | TGCAGCGTGGGAAAGGGGACAGGGGGAACAGATACGCAGTATTTT | TRBD1 | NA | TRBJ2-3 | TRBV29-1
CATSRVAGDPTDTQYF | TGTGCCACCAGCAGAGTAGCGGGGGACCCCACAGATACGCAGTATTTT | TRBD2 | NA | TRBJ2-3 | TRBV15
CASSGGTGPSTDTQYF | TGCGCCAGCAGCGGCGGGACTGGCCCTAGCACAGATACGCAGTATTTT | NA | few | TRBJ2-3 | TRBV5-1
CASSNPGEYSEQFF | TGTGCCAGTAGTAACCCGGGGGAATACTCTGAGCAGTTCTTC | NA | NA | TRBJ2-1 | TRBV19